The sequence of this T cell receptor beta chain was determined in a study of tumor-infiltrating lymphocytes in primary liver carcinoma. Study summary: Productive TCRbeta read yields ran from roughly 3.6 to 7.1 million per sample and were similar between tissues. Whole-study findings and limits: Tumor-adjacent and tumor-blood pairs showed less overlap than tumor region pairs.

Production of TCR beta cDNA used roughly 500 ng total RNA together with a constant-region primer. It was through three nested multiplex PCR rounds of slightly modified ARM-PCR that TCR beta libraries arose. A C-beta reverse primer was combined with TRBV1-TRBV30 forward primers in the first two PCR rounds, and each round had around 11 cycles. One entry per CDR3 protein, called by TCRdb with MiXCR from the multiplex PCR reads. The top ten clones hold about 20% of a sample with 40,000 to 45,000 distinct CDR3 sequences, 73% of them seen once. CDR3 length: 16 amino acids. CDR1 and CDR2 from the germline V gene are PRHDT and FYEKMQ (reference sequence). V was pared by 4 bases and J by 8 bases, with 18 bases between. From unsorted bulk tissue weighing about 20-32 mg, DNA and RNA were co-extracted. Whichever tumor sample was examined, it had over 90% viable tumor cells. Comments on this clonotype: Its antigen is undetermined.

V gene TRBV13 combines with J gene TRBJ1-6; D is possibly TRBD1 (5 bases). This clonotype originated in a man aged 40-50 years with primary liver carcinoma and hepatitis B virus infection. Sequenced input: liver tumor tissue from sampling region 2. Regarding subset: tumor region T2, inferior pole. The CDR3 DNA is TGTGCCAGCAGCTCACTCGGTGACAGAGGCGATTCACCCCTCCACTTT. It translates to CASSSLGDRGDSPLHF. The whole variable domain, filled in from reference TRBV13 and TRBJ1-6, reads AAGVIQSPRHLIKEKRETATLKCYPIPRHDTVYWYQQGPGQDPQFLISFYEKMQSDKGSIPDRFSAQQFSDYHSELNMSSLELGDSALYFCASSSLGDRGDSPLHFGNGTRLTVT.